The clone carrying this T cell receptor beta chain was counted only a few times. Its specificity is not known. The data derive from a study of cytomegalovirus exposure and HLA in healthy donors. General study findings and limits: The tendency of first-cohort TCR clusters to co-occur in the roughly 110 validation repertoires emerged from a later analysis. In vitro testing confirmed three CMV-associated chains as specific for CMV antigens. Reports showed the classifier diagnosing cytomegalovirus status with high specificity and sensitivity.

Method: immunoSEQ multiplex PCR; TCRdb's copy keeps in-frame clones and lacks some. The sample includes approximately 100,000 clones, about 90% seen only once; the top ten take 6% to 6.5%. The CDR3 length is 15 residues. Germline V gene data show CDR1 as MGHRA and CDR2 as YSYEKL. Losses at the gene ends were 5 bases for V and 2 bases for J; bases not matched to a gene: 6. The donors were in the approximately 120-subject validation cohort, distinct from the roughly 600-subject first cohort. This TCR was sampled from a man younger than 35 in good health and CMV-seropositive. The chain links TRBV4-1 to TRBJ2-5; TRBD2 aligns across 9 bases. The sequencing sample was made of PBMCs. The CDR3 sequence is CASSFQTSGQETQYF. In DNA form, the CDR3 reads TGCGCCAGCAGCTTTCAGACTAGCGGACAAGAGACCCAGTACTTC.